Sequencing of this T cell receptor (beta chain) was carried out in a study of beta chain features in type 1 diabetes. Study-level information: Age, gender, cell numbers and subset yield matched between patients and controls. General observations from the study: The study found moderately but significantly shorter TCRB CDR3s in all four CD4+ subsets of Type 1 diabetes patients. Patients showed naive, central memory and Treg TCRB repertoires that appeared more similar than those of healthy donors.

There are 14 residues in the CDR3. Germline CDR1 and CDR2: SGHRS and YFSETQ. V was clipped by 4 bases and J by 2 bases, with 12 bases between them. This clone occurred a few times. Antigen: not known. What was sequenced were expressed TCRB transcripts, since all of the isolated RNA had been reverse transcribed. Some clones are missing from TCRdb's copy, which holds only in-frame ones; the method was immunoSEQ multiplex PCR. The data contain 550,000 to 850,000 clones, around an eighth of them singletons. Sorting of CD4+ naive, central memory, regulatory and stem cell-like memory cells was performed via CD45RO/CCR7/CD25/CD127/CD95/CD27. Over 95% purity was reached by all sorted populations.

This rearrangement joins TRBV5-1 to TRBJ1-1, with D possibly matching TRBD1 (6 bases). Sequencing input: naive CD4+ T cells from blood. This receptor was obtained from a man younger than 35 with type 1 diabetes. This CDR3 is CASSRGQINTEAFF. Written as DNA, the CDR3 is TGCGCCAGCAGCCGCGGACAGATCAACACTGAAGCTTTCTTT. Full variable domain (outside the CDR3, taken from reference TRBV5-1 and TRBJ1-1): KAGVTQTPRYLIKTRGQQVTLSCSPISGHRSVSWYQQTPGQGLQFLFEYFSETQRNKGNFPGRFSGRQFSNSRSEMNVSTLELGDSALYLCASSRGQINTEAFFGQGTRLTVV.